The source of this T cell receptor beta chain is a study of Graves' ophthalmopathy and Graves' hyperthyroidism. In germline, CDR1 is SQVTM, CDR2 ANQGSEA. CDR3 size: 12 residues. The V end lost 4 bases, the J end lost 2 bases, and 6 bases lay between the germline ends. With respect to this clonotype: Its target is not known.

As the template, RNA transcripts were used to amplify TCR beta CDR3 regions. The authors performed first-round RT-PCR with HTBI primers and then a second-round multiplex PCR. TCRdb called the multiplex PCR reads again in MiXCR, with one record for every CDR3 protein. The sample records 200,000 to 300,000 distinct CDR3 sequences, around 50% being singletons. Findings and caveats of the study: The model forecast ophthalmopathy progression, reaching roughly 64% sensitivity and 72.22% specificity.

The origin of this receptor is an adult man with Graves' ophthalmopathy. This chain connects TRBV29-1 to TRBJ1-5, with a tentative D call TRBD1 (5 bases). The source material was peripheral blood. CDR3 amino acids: CSVAQGNQPQHF. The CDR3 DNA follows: TGCAGCGTTGCACAGGGCAATCAGCCCCAGCATTTT.